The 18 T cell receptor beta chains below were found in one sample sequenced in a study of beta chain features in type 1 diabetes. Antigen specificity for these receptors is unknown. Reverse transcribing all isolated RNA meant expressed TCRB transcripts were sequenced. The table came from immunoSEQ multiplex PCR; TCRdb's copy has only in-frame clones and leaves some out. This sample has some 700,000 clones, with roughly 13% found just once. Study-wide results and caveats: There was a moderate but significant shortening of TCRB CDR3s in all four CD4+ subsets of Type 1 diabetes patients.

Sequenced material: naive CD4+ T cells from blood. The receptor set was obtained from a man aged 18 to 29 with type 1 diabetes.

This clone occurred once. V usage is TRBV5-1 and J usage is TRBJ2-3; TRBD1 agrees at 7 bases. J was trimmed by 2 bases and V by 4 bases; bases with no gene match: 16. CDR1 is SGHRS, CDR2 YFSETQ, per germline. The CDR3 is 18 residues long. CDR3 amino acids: CASSQLTGLPPDTDTQYF. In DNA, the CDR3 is TGCGCCAGCAGCCAACTGACAGGGCTCCCCCCTGACACAGATACGCAGTATTTT.

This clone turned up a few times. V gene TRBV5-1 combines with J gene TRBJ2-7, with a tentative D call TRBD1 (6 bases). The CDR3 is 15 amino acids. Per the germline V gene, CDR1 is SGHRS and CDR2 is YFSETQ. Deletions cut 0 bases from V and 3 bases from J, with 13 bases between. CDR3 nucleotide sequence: TGCGCCAGCAGCTTGGGACAGGCGATCCTCTACGAGCAGTACTTC. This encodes CASSLGQAILYEQYF.

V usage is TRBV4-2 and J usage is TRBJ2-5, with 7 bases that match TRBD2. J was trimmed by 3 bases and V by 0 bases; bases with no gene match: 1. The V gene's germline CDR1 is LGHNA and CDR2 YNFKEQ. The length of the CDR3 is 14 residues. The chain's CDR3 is CASSQETSEETQYF. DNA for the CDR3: TGTGCCAGCAGCCAAGAAACTAGCGAAGAGACCCAGTACTTC.

This CDR3 is CASSEQADTEAFF. CDR3 DNA sequence: TGTGCCAGCAGTGAGCAGGCAGACACTGAAGCTTTCTTT. V is TRBV6-1 and J is TRBJ1-1, with D unresolved. Germline CDR1 reads MNHNS; CDR2 reads SASEGT. This CDR3 region has 13 residues. Trimming pared 3 bases from V and 3 bases from J, leaving 8 bases between.

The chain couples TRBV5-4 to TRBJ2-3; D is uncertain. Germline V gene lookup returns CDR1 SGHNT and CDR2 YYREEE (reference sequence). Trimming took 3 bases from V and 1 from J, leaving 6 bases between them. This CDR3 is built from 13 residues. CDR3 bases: TGTGCCAGCAGCTATCCAGGCACAGATACGCAGTATTTT. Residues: CASSYPGTDTQYF.

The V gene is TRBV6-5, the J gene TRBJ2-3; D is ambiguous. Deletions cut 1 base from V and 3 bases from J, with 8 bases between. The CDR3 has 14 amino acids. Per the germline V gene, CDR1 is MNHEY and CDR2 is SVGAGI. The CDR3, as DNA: TGTGCCAGCAGTTACTTCTCCAGTACAGATACGCAGTATTTT. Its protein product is CASSYFSSTDTQYF.

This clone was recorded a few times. In DNA, the CDR3 is TGTGCCAGCAGTGACGTTGGACAGGGGCTTAGGGAAGCTTTCTTT. Amino acids: CASSDVGQGLREAFF. V and J are TRBV25-1 and TRBJ1-1; 9 nucleotides align to TRBD1. This CDR3 is 15 amino acids long. Trimming took 3 bases from V and 8 from J; bases not matched to a gene: 10. The V gene's germline CDR1 is MGHDK and CDR2 SYGVNS.

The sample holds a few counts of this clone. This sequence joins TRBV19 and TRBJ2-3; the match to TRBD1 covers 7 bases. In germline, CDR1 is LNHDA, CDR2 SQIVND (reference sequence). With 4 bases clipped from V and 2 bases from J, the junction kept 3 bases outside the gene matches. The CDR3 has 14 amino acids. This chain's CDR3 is CASSKGQLTDTQYF. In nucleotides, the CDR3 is TGTGCCAGTAGTAAGGGACAGCTCACAGATACGCAGTATTTT.

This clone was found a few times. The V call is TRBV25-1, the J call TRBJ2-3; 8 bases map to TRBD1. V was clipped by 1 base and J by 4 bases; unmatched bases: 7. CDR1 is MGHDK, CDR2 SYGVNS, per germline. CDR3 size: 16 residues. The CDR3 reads CASSELQGGYADTQYF. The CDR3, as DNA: TGTGCCAGCAGTGAATTACAGGGGGGTTACGCAGATACGCAGTATTTT.

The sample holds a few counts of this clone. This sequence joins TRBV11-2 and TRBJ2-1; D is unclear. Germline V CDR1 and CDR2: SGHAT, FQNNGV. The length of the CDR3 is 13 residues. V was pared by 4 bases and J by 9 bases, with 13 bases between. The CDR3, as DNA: TGTGCCAGCAGCTCCCGACTGATGGGTGAGCAGTTCTTC. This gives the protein CASSSRLMGEQFF. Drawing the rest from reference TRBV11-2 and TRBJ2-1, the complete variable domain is EAGVAQSPRYKIIEKRQSVAFWCNPISGHATLYWYQQILGQGPKLLIQFQNNGVVDDSQLPKDRFSAERLKGVDSTLKIQPAKLEDSAVYLCASSSRLMGEQFFGPGTRLTVL.

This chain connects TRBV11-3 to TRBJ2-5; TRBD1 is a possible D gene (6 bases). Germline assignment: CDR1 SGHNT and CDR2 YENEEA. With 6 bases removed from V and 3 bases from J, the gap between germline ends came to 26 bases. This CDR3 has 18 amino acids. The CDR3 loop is CASRTPGTPTKQKETQYF. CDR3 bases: TGTGCCAGCAGAACTCCGGGGACACCGACGAAACAAAAAGAGACCCAGTACTTC. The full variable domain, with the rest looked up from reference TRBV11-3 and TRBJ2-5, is EAGVVQSPRYKIIEKKQPVAFWCNPISGHNTLYWYLQNLGQGPELLIRYENEEAVDDSQLPKDRFSAERLKGVDSTLKIQPAELGDSAVYLCASRTPGTPTKQKETQYFGPGTRLLVL.

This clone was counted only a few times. Written as DNA, the CDR3 is TGTGCCAGCAGCCCCAATCGGGGCTGGTTCGGGACTAGCTCCGACACCGCGGATACGCAGTATTTT. Protein sequence: CASSPNRGWFGTSSDTADTQYF. The chain couples TRBV7-8 to TRBJ2-3; 9 bases fit TRBD2. The junction had 30 bases not matched to a gene; V was cut back by 5 bases and J by 6 bases. The CDR3 sequence is 22 residues long. The germline V gene encodes CDR1 SGHVS and CDR2 FQNEAQ.

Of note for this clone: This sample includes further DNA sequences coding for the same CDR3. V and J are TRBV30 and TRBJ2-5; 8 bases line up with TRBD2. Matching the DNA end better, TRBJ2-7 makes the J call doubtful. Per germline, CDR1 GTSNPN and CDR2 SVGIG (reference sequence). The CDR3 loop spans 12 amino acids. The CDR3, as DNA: TGTGCCTGGACGAGCGGGGGCTACGAGCAGTACTTC. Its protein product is CAWTSGGYEQYF.

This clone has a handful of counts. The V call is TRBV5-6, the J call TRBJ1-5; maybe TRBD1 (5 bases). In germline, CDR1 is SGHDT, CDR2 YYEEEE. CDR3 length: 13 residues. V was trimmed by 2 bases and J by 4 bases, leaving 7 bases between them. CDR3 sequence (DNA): TGTGCCAGCAGCTTTCGGGGGAATCAGCCCCAGCATTTT. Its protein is CASSFRGNQPQHF.

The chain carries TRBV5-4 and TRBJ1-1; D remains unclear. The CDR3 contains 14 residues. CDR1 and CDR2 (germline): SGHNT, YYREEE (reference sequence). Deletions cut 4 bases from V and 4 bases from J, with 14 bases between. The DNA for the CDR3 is TGTGCCAGCAGCCCGGCACTGGAGAGCACTGAAGCTTTCTTT. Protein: CASSPALESTEAFF.

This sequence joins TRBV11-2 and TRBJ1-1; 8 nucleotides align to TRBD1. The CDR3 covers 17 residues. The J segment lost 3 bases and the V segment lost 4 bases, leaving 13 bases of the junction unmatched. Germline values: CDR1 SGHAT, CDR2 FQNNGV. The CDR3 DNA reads TGTGCCAGCAGCTCCCTCGGTGCAGGGGGCTGGTACACTGAAGCTTTCTTT. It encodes CASSSLGAGGWYTEAFF.

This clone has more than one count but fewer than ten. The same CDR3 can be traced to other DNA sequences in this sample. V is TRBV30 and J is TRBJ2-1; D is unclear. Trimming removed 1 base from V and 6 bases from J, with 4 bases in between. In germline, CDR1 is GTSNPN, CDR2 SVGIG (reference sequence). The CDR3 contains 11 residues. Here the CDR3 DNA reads TGTGCCTGGAGTGCCCGCAATGAGCAGTTCTTC. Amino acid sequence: CAWSARNEQFF.

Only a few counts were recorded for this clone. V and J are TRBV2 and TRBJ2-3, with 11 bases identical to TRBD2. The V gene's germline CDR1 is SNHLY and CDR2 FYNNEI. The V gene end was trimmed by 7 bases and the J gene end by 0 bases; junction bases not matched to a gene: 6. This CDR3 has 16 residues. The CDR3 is CASNRLAGTSTDTQYF. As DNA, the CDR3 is TGTGCCAGCAATAGACTAGCGGGGACCAGCACAGATACGCAGTATTTT.